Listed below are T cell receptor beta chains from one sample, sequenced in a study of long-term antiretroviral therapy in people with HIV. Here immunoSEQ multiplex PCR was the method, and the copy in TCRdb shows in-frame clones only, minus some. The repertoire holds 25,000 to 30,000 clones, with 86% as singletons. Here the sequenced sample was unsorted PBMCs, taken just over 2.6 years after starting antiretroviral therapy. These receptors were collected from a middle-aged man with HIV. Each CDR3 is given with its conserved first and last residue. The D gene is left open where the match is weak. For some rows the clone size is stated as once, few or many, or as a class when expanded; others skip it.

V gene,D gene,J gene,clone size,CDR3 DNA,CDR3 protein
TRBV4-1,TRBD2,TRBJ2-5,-,TGCGCCAGCAGCGACAGGACTAGCGGGGGGTCGGGGGAGACCCAGTACTTC,CASSDRTSGGSGETQYF
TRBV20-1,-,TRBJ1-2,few,TGCAGTGCTTCACCTTCGGGGGCCTTC,CSASPSGAF
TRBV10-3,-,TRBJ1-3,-,TGTGCCATCAGCCCAGGCGAAACCATATATTTT,CAISPGETIYF
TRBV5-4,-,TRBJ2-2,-,TGTGCCAGCAAAGGGTACTCGGGGGAGCTGTTTTTT,CASKGYSGELFF
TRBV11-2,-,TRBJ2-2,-,TGTGCCAGCAGCTTGAGGACAGCGACCACCGGGGAGCTGTTTTTT,CASSLRTATTGELFF
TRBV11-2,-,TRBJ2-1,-,TGTGCCAGCAGCTTAGGTGCAGGGGCGCTCCTTAATGAGCAGTTCTTC,CASSLGAGALLNEQFF
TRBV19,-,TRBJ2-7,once,TGTGCCAGTAGTCTACCCGGGGAGTCCTACGAGCAGTACTTC,CASSLPGESYEQYF
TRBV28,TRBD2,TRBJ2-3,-,TGTGCCAGCAGTTTTCGGGCTAGCGGAGGCACAGATACGCAGTATTTT,CASSFRASGGTDTQYF
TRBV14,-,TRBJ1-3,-,TGTGCCAGCAGCCAAGCCGGGAGCTCTGGAAACACCATATATTTT,CASSQAGSSGNTIYF
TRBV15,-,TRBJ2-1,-,TGTGCCACCAGTCCGGACTCGATCTACTACAATGAGCAGTTCTTC,CATSPDSIYYNEQFF
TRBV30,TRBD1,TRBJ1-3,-,TGTGCCTGTTACAGGGGGTCAGGAAACACCATATATTTT,CACYRGSGNTIYF
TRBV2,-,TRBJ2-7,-,TGTGCCAGCAGTGACGGCAGGGTGACCTACGAGCAGTACTTC,CASSDGRVTYEQYF
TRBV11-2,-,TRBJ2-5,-,TGTGCCAGCAGCTTGGGGTTGGAGACCCAGTACTTC,CASSLGLETQYF
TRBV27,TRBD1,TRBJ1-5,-,TGTGCCAGCAGTTACAGGGGGCTAAAAGGGGATCAGCCCCAGCATTTT,CASSYRGLKGDQPQHF
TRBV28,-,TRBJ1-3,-,TGTGCCAGCGGGACGGCCGGAAACACCATATATTTT,CASGTAGNTIYF
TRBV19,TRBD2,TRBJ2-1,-,TGTGCCAGTAGTATAGGCGGGGGATCCTACAATGAGCAGTTCTTC,CASSIGGGSYNEQFF
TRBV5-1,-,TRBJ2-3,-,TGCGCCAGCAGCCCAGGCTACGATACGCAGTATTTT,CASSPGYDTQYF
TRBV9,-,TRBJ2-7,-,TGTGCCAGCAGCCCCCATCTTACGGGAGTGGGATACGAGCAGTACTTC,CASSPHLTGVGYEQYF
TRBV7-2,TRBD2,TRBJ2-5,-,TGTGCCAGCAGCTTAGCGGGGGGGGTAGAGACCCAGTACTTC,CASSLAGGVETQYF
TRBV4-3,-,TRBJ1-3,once,TGCGCCAGCAGCACGGACTCTGGAAACACCATATATTTT,CASSTDSGNTIYF
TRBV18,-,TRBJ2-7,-,TGTGCCAGCTCACCTAACCTCTTCGGCATCTCCTACGAGCAGTACTTC,CASSPNLFGISYEQYF
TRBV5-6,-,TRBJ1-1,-,TGTGCCAGCAGCTTGGAGGCACACATGAGGAACACTGAAGCTTTCTTT,CASSLEAHMRNTEAFF
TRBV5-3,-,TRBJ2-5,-,TGTGCCAGAAGCTTGGTCCGGGGGCGTCGGGAGACCCAGTACTTC,CARSLVRGRRETQYF
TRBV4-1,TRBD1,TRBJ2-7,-,TGCGCCAGCAGCCAATCCCCCGGGCGATACAGGGGGCGGGGGTACGAGCAGTACTTC,CASSQSPGRYRGRGYEQYF
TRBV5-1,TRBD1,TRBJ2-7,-,TGCGCCAGCAGCGACGGGACAGGGGCTAAGGAGCAGTACTTC,CASSDGTGAKEQYF
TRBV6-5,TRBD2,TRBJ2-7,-,TGTGCCAGCAGGCGTACTAGCGGGACCTACGAGCAGTACTTC,CASRRTSGTYEQYF
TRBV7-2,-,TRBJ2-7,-,TGTGCCAGCAGCTTAGGGGTGGGCTCGCGGATCTCCTACGAGCAGTACTTC,CASSLGVGSRISYEQYF
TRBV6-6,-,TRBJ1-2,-,TGTGCCAGCAAGGGGGACTATGGCTACACCTTC,CASKGDYGYTF
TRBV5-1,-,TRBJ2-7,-,TGCGCCAGCAGCCCTCCCGATGGGGACGTGGTCGAGCAGTACTTC,CASSPPDGDVVEQYF
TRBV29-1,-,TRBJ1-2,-,TGCAGCGTTGTGGCAGGGCCCCTTTATGGCTACACCTTC,CSVVAGPLYGYTF
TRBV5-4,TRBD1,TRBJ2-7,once,TGTGCCAGCAGCTTGAGGAGGACAGGAACCCACGAGCAGTACTTC,CASSLRRTGTHEQYF
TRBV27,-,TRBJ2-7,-,TGTGCCAGCAGTTTAAAGTGGGGGTCCTACGAGCAGTACTTC,CASSLKWGSYEQYF
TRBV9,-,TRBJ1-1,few,TGTGCCAGCAGCGTTGGCTCGGACCGGACCATTGAAGCTTTCTTT,CASSVGSDRTIEAFF
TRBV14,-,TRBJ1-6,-,TGTGCCAGCAGCCGTCGGGGACAAACACCCCTCCACTTT,CASSRRGQTPLHF
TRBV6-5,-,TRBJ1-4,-,TGTGCCAGCAGGTCCGGACAGTCAAATGAAAAACTGTTTTTT,CASRSGQSNEKLFF
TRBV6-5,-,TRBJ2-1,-,TGTGCCAGCAGCCAAGGGAGAGCCTACAATGAGCAGTTCTTC,CASSQGRAYNEQFF
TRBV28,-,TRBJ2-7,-,TGTGCCAGCAGTTCGTCAGGGGGGGGACGCTACGAGCAGTACTTC,CASSSSGGGRYEQYF
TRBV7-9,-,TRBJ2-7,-,TGTGCCAGCAGCTTAGCCCTTAACGAGCAGTACTTC,CASSLALNEQYF
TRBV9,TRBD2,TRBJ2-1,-,TGTGCCAGCAGCGTAGGACTAGCGAGAAGCTCCTACAATGAGCAGTTCTTC,CASSVGLARSSYNEQFF
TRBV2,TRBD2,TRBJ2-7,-,TGTGCCAGCACCTCGGGGGGATACTACGAGCAGTACTTC,CASTSGGYYEQYF
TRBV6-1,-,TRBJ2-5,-,TGTGCCATCAATCACCTGGCCGGAGAGACCCAGTACTTC,CAINHLAGETQYF
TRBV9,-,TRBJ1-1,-,TGTGCCAGCAGCGTAGGAGGGGCTGAAGCTTTCTTT,CASSVGGAEAFF
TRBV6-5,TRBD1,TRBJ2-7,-,TGTGCCAGCAGTAACCGGGACAGGACCCACGAGCAGTACTTC,CASSNRDRTHEQYF
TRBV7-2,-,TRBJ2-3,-,TGTGCCAGCAGCGTCGGGTTCGACACAGATACGCAGTATTTT,CASSVGFDTDTQYF
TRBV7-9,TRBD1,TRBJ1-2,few,TGTGCCAGCAGCTTCTTGACCCCCGGGACAGGAGCTAGCTATGGCTACACCTTC,CASSFLTPGTGASYGYTF
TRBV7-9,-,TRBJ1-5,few,TGTGCCAGCAGCCTTGGGCAGGGCAATCAGCCCCAGCATTTT,CASSLGQGNQPQHF
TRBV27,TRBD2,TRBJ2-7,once,TGTGCCAGCAGTTTAGGGGGGCTAGCGGGATACGAGCAGTACTTC,CASSLGGLAGYEQYF
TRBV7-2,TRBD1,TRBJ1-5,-,TGTGCCAGCAGCTTAGTAGACAGGGTTACGCAGCCCCAGCATTTT,CASSLVDRVTQPQHF